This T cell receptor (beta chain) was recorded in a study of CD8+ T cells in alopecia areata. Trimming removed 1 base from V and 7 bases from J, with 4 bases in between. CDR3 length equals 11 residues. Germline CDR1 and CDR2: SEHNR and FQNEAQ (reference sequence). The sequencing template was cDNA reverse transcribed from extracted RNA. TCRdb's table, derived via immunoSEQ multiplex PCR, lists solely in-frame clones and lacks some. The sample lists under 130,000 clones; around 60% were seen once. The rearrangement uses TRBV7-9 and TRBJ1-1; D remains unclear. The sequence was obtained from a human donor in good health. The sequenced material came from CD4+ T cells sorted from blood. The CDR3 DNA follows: TGTGCCAGCAGCTTAGGTATTGAAGCTTTCTTT. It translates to CASSLGIEAFF.